This TCR beta chain was documented in a study of beta chain features in type 1 diabetes. The CDR3 runs 14 residues. Germline CDR1 MNHEY, CDR2 SMNVEV (reference sequence). V lost 8 bases and J lost 3, with 16 bases in between. Expressed TCRB transcripts were sequenced after all isolated RNA was converted to cDNA. For naive, central memory and regulatory T cell samples, reads averaged roughly 3.7 million. Measured with immunoSEQ multiplex PCR; TCRdb has only the in-frame clones, and not every one. The sample gives 120,000 to 150,000 clones, about 13% of which show up once; about 1.3% is in the top ten. Regarding the study as a whole: For Type 1 diabetes patients, all four CD4+ subsets carried TCRB CDR3s that were moderately but significantly shorter.

This clone was detected a few times. No antigen is known for it. The sequence came from a man between 18 and 35 years old with type 1 diabetes. The sample comprised central memory CD4+ T cells from blood. This sequence joins TRBV27 and TRBJ1-1; D is unclear. In nucleotides, the CDR3 is TGTGCCAGCCGAAGACATAGCGGGCACACTGAAGCTTTCTTT. Translating it yields CASRRHSGHTEAFF.